A single T cell receptor (beta chain) is shown here with its context. What it binds is unknown. This record comes from a study of tumor-infiltrating lymphocytes in localized non-small cell lung cancer. Study-level background: Tumor tissue and non-adjacent uninvolved lung came from each patient.

Study results and limitations: Tumors had more T cell infiltration than uninvolved lung, per TCRbeta sequencing and CD3 counts. Not all patients were TCR sequenced, owing to tissue quantity. Immunotypes IM1 and IM2 had similar TCR-derived T-cell fractions.

Assay used: immunoSEQ multiplex PCR; TCRdb lists only in-frame clones, some missing. The sample yields 9,500 to 15,000 clones, about 76% seen once. V gave up 5 bases and J gave up 6 bases, with 17 bases separating them. Germline-derived CDR1 and CDR2 are MNHEY and SMNVEV (reference sequence). The length of the CDR3 is 14 residues. The origin of this receptor is a human donor with non-small cell lung cancer. V usage is TRBV27 and J usage is TRBJ2-7; D is perhaps TRBD1 (6 bases). Sequenced sample: uninvolved lung tissue not adjacent to the tumor. CDR3 sequence reads: CASSMQGPRGEQYF. Written as DNA, the CDR3 is TGTGCCAGCAGTATGCAGGGGCCCCGGGGCGAGCAGTACTTC.